Sequencing of this T cell receptor beta chain was carried out in a study of OX40 agonist ivuxolimab in advanced cancers. Overall study context: Eligibility admitted prior anti-PD-1, anti-PD-L1 or anti-CTLA-4 therapy; about 39% had some.

V lost 5 bases to trimming and J lost 9 bases, with 20 bases between them. Germline V gene sequence: CDR1 SGHTA, CDR2 FQGNSA. The CDR3 has 15 residues. The assay was immunoSEQ multiplex PCR, and TCRdb's table has in-frame clones only and misses some. The top ten clones hold approximately 13% of a sample with some 15,000 clones, around 83% of them seen once. The input for sequencing was CD4+ or CD8+ T cells sorted from blood, taken in a trial of the OX40 agonist ivuxolimab. The receptor comes from an adult with an advanced solid tumor such as melanoma, head and neck, liver or kidney cancer. The rearrangement uses TRBV7-2 and TRBJ1-3, with D unclear. The CDR3 reads CASSPSSFGVITIYF. CDR3 nucleotides: TGTGCCAGCAGCCCTAGTAGTTTTGGGGTAATCACCATATATTTT.